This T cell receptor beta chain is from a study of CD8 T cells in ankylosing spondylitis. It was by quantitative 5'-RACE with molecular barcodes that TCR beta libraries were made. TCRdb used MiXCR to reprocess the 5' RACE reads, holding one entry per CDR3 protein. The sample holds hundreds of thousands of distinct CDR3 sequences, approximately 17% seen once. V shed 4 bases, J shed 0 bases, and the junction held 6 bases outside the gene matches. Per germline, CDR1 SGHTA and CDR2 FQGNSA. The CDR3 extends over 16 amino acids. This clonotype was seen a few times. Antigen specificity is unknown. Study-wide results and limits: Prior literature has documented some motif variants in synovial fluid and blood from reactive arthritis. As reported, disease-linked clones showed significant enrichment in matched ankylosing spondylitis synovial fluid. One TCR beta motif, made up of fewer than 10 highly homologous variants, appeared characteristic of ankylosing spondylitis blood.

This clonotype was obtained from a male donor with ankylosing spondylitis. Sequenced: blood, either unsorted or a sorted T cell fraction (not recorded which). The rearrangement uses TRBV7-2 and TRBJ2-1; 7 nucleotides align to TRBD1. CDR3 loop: CASSSAQGSSYNEQFF. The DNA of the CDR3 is TGTGCCAGCAGCTCCGCACAGGGGAGCTCCTACAATGAGCAGTTCTTC.